The 23 T cell receptor beta chains below were found in one sample sequenced in a study of T-cell reconstitution after alpha-beta-depleted transplantation in children. Unique molecular identifiers were incorporated when the TCRbeta library was constructed. TCRdb ran MiXCR on the PCR reads and lists one entry per CDR3 protein. This sample yields 210,000 or so distinct CDR3 sequences, of which roughly a tenth are seen a single time; around 6.2% belongs to the top ten. The source material was PBMCs from the stem cell graft donor, sampled from the stem cell graft. These receptors originate from a human donor who donated a stem cell graft to a child with acute lymphoblastic leukemia.

The chain carries TRBV4-2 and TRBJ2-3; 7 bases agree with TRBD2. Germline V gene lookup returns CDR1 LGHNA and CDR2 YNFKEQ. This CDR3 contains 14 residues. J gave up 2 bases and V 10 bases, and 9 bases lay outside the gene matches. CDR3 nucleotides: TGTGCCATCCGCCTAGGGACTAACACAGATACGCAGTATTTT. Protein sequence: CAIRLGTNTDTQYF.

The chain has TRBV10-2 and TRBJ2-5; tentatively, D is TRBD2 (5 bases). Germline CDR1 WSHSY, CDR2 SAAADI. CDR3 size: 13 residues. Trimming took 4 bases from V and 2 from J, leaving 8 bases between them. Here the CDR3 DNA reads TGCGCCAGCAGTGTAAGCGGTCAAGAGACCCAGTACTTC. Translated: CASSVSGQETQYF.

This clonotype appeared a few times. The chain combines TRBV7-2 with TRBJ1-1, with a tentative D call TRBD1 (5 bases). This CDR3 has 15 residues. The V gene lost 0 bases and the J gene lost 1 base, with 9 bases spanning the gap. Germline lookup yields CDR1 SGHTA and CDR2 FQGNSA. CDR3 DNA: TGTGCCAGCAGCTTAGCGTGGGGGGGGAACACTGAAGCTTTCTTT. It encodes CASSLAWGGNTEAFF.

Many counts were recorded for this clonotype. J is TRBJ2-1 and V is TRBV30, with TRBD2 as a possible D gene (6 bases). V lost 7 bases, J lost 0 bases, and 13 bases lay in between. CDR1 and CDR2 from the germline V gene are GTSNPN and SVGIG (reference sequence). This CDR3 is built from 14 residues. The CDR3 DNA reads as TGTGCCTCCCTCCGGGGGACCTCCTACAATGAGCAGTTCTTC. The encoded protein is CASLRGTSYNEQFF.

This clonotype showed up just a few times. The chain carries TRBV2 and TRBJ1-1; D remains unclear. The CDR3 covers 17 residues. The V gene's germline CDR1 is SNHLY and CDR2 FYNNEI. V dropped 6 bases and J dropped 3 bases, with 23 bases sitting between them. CDR3 protein: CASSLSRQNTGHTEAFF. Here the CDR3 DNA reads TGTGCCAGCAGCCTCTCGAGACAAAATACCGGCCACACTGAAGCTTTCTTT.

This clonotype has ten or more counts. The rearrangement uses TRBV7-2 and TRBJ2-5; possible D gene TRBD1, 6 bases. Germline-derived CDR1 and CDR2 are SGHTA and FQGNSA. The CDR3 totals 13 residues. Trimming shortened V by 5 bases and J by 2 bases, and 9 bases separated the two germline ends. CDR3 nucleotides: TGTGCCAGCAGCCGGACAGAACAAGAGACCCAGTACTTC. Protein: CASSRTEQETQYF.

This clonotype was counted many times. V is TRBV2 and J is TRBJ2-1; 8 nucleotides agree with TRBD2. There are 15 residues in the CDR3. CDR1 SNHLY and CDR2 FYNNEI come from the germline V gene. V lost 4 bases and J lost 6; bases outside the gene matches: 8. The DNA of the CDR3 is TGTGCCAGCAGTGGACTAGCGTCTTTGGGCAATGAGCAGTTCTTC. Its translation: CASSGLASLGNEQFF. The full variable domain, rest sourced from reference TRBV2 and TRBJ2-1, is EPEVTQTPSHQVTQMGQEVILRCVPISNHLYFYWYRQILGQKVEFLVSFYNNEISEKSEIFDDQFSVERPDGSNFTLKIRSTKLEDSAMYFCASSGLASLGNEQFFGPGTRLTVL.

This chain uses TRBV6-5 with TRBJ2-7, with a possible D match to TRBD2 (6 bases). With 0 bases removed from V and 2 bases from J, the gap between germline ends came to 8 bases. There are 14 residues in the CDR3. Germline V gene lookup returns CDR1 MNHEY and CDR2 SVGAGI. The DNA for the CDR3 is TGTGCCAGCAGTTACTCGGGGGGTACCTACGAGCAGTACTTC. It codes for CASSYSGGTYEQYF.

This clonotype has a count of ten or more. V usage is TRBV3-1 and J usage is TRBJ1-1; D is possibly TRBD1 (6 bases). Germline-derived CDR1 and CDR2 are LGHDT and YNNKEL (reference sequence). CDR3 size: 14 residues. V shed 1 base and J shed 8 bases, with 14 bases lying between them. The CDR3 DNA reads TGTGCCAGCAGCCAAGGAGAGGGGGGAGGAGAAGCTTTCTTT. Protein product: CASSQGEGGGEAFF.

The rearrangement uses TRBV20-1 and TRBJ2-2; 7 nucleotides match TRBD1. The V segment lost 0 bases and the J segment 2 bases; nucleotides outside the gene matches: 12. Germline V lookup: CDR1 DFQATT, CDR2 SNEGSKA (reference sequence). The CDR3 has 18 amino acids. CDR3 residues: CSAREIGTARGNTGELFF. In DNA, the CDR3 is TGCAGTGCTAGAGAAATCGGGACAGCGAGGGGCAACACCGGGGAGCTGTTTTTT.

A few counts support this clonotype. The chain uses TRBV3-1 and TRBJ2-3, with 10 bases aligning to TRBD2. From germline, CDR1 is LGHDT and CDR2 YNNKEL (reference sequence). After removal of 6 bases from V and 2 bases from J, the junction contained 5 bases not matched to a gene. CDR3 size: 15 residues. The CDR3 reads CASRESGGVTDTQYF. Here the CDR3 DNA reads TGTGCCAGCAGAGAAAGCGGGGGGGTCACAGATACGCAGTATTTT.

By share of the sample, this clonotype is medium-sized. The chain recombines TRBV4-1 with TRBJ1-1; 7 nucleotides agree with TRBD1. Germline trimming cut 1 base from V and 0 bases from J; bases unmatched to any gene: 11. The CDR3 has 18 amino acids. Looked up from germline, CDR1 is MGHRA and CDR2 is YSYEKL. CDR3 coding DNA: TGCGCCAGCAGCCAAGTGGGACAGTTCTTCTTCATGAACACTGAAGCTTTCTTT. Its translation is CASSQVGQFFFMNTEAFF.

The CDR3 here is CASTGGGEKLFF. CDR3 nucleotide sequence: TGTGCCAGCACCGGAGGCGGTGAAAAACTGTTTTTT. The gene calls are TRBV12-3 or TRBV12-4 and TRBJ1-4; D unresolved. V lost 7 bases, J lost 7 bases, and 10 bases lay in between. This CDR3 region has 12 residues.

This chain connects TRBV15 to TRBJ2-5; 10 nucleotides match TRBD2. The V gene's germline CDR1 is LNHNV and CDR2 YYDKDF (reference sequence). The V segment lost 5 bases and the J segment 11 bases; nucleotides outside the gene matches: 14. CDR3 size: 15 residues. The CDR3 DNA sequence: TGTGCCACCAGCCGAAACGGACTAAGCGGGGGGGCTCAGTACTTC. Residues: CATSRNGLSGGAQYF.

At least ten counts were recorded for this clonotype. The chain combines TRBV12-3 or TRBV12-4 with TRBJ1-1; 9 bases are a match to TRBD1. The junction had 19 bases not matched to a gene; V was cut back by 8 bases and J by 6 bases. CDR3 size: 17 residues. This CDR3 reads CASGYTYTGQGGSEAFF. CDR3 DNA: TGTGCCAGCGGGTACACCTATACGGGACAGGGAGGGTCTGAAGCTTTCTTT.

The V and J genes are TRBV12-3 or TRBV12-4 and TRBJ1-6; the D gene is possibly TRBD1 (5 bases). This CDR3 is built from 14 residues. V lost 3 bases and J lost 7, with 10 bases in between. The CDR3 spells CASSFPGPNSPLHF. Here the CDR3 DNA reads TGTGCCAGCAGTTTCCCGGGACCCAATTCACCCCTCCACTTT.

This clonotype has at least ten counts. V and J are TRBV5-1 and TRBJ2-3; TRBD2 agrees at 12 bases. V gave up 4 bases and J gave up 4 bases; unmatched junction bases: 4. This CDR3 is 15 amino acids long. Germline assignment: CDR1 SGHRS and CDR2 YFSETQ. For the CDR3, the DNA is TGCGCCAGCAGCCCAACTAGCGGGGGGTCAGATACGCAGTATTTT. Translation: CASSPTSGGSDTQYF. The full variable domain, rest sourced from reference TRBV5-1 and TRBJ2-3, is KAGVTQTPRYLIKTRGQQVTLSCSPISGHRSVSWYQQTPGQGLQFLFEYFSETQRNKGNFPGRFSGRQFSNSRSEMNVSTLELGDSALYLCASSPTSGGSDTQYFGPGTRLTVL.

This clonotype appeared many times. The chain uses TRBV5-1 and TRBJ1-6; 7 nucleotides match TRBD1. The V gene end was trimmed by 4 bases and the J gene end by 1 base; junction bases not matched to a gene: 5. This CDR3 contains 16 residues. Germline CDR1 is SGHRS and CDR2 is YFSETQ. The CDR3 DNA follows: TGCGCCAGCAGCGGCTACAGGGGTTCCTATAATTCACCCCTCCACTTT. Its protein is CASSGYRGSYNSPLHF.

At least ten counts were recorded for this clonotype. This chain joins TRBV6-5 and TRBJ2-2; D possibly matches TRBD1 or TRBD2 (6 bases each). Trimming stripped 2 bases from V and 3 bases from J, with 10 bases between. CDR1 is MNHEY, CDR2 SVGAGI, per germline. The CDR3 length is 15 residues. The CDR3 spells CASSYTGGDTGELFF. Written as DNA, the CDR3 is TGTGCCAGCAGTTACACCGGGGGCGACACCGGGGAGCTGTTTTTT.

This clonotype occurred many times. DNA of the CDR3: TGTGCCAGCAGCTGGACAGAGAATGAGCAGTTCTTC. It specifies CASSWTENEQFF. This chain links TRBV5-5 with TRBJ2-1, with TRBD1 as a possible D gene (6 bases). V lost 3 bases to trimming and J lost 7 bases, with 8 bases between them. Germline V lookup: CDR1 SGHKS, CDR2 YYEKEE (reference sequence). The length of the CDR3 is 12 residues. Supplemented by reference TRBV5-5 and TRBJ2-1, the full variable domain reads DAGVTQSPTHLIKTRGQQVTLRCSPISGHKSVSWYQQVLGQGPQFIFQYYEKEERGRGNFPDRFSARQFPNYSSELNVNALLLGDSALYLCASSWTENEQFFGPGTRLTVL.

Regarding this clonotype: An end of the junction differs from the germline gene, which may be a read error. The rearrangement uses TRBV7-9 and TRBJ1-4; no definite D call. Per germline, CDR1 SEHNR and CDR2 FQNEAQ (reference sequence). This CDR3 has 15 amino acids. The CDR3 loop is CASSLLEDLNEELFF. The CDR3 DNA follows: TGTGCCAGCAGCCTTTTGGAGGACCTTAATGAAGAACTGTTTTTT.

This clonotype was detected only a few times. DNA of the CDR3: TGTGCCAGCCGGGGACAGCCATCGCGCACAGATACGCAGTATTTT. Its protein is CASRGQPSRTDTQYF. The rearrangement uses TRBV2 and TRBJ2-3, with TRBD1 matching over 7 bases. V lost 8 bases to trimming and J lost 1 base; unmatched junction nucleotides: 9. Germline CDR1 and CDR2: SNHLY and FYNNEI. The CDR3 has 15 residues.

The chain has TRBV11-1 and TRBJ2-2; the match to TRBD1 covers 10 bases. Germline CDR1 and CDR2: SGHAT and FQDESV (reference sequence). Losses at the gene ends were 0 bases for V and 0 bases for J; bases not matched to a gene: 7. The CDR3 spans 19 residues. The CDR3 nucleotides are TGTGCCAGCAGCTTAGCCCCAAGACAGGGGGCGACGAACACCGGGGAGCTGTTTTTT. Translation: CASSLAPRQGATNTGELFF.